This TCR beta chain was documented in a study of T cell responses to AZD1222 COVID-19 vaccine. Study-wide points: Spike was spanned by vaccine-associated CD4 TCRs, which were dominant at 160-218 and 743-854. AZD1222 recipients seropositive at baseline numbered only 6 or 7.

As for this clone: Its target is unknown.

V was shortened by 0 bases and J by 1 base, with 8 bases between the two germline ends. CDR1 and CDR2 from the germline V gene are SGHTS and YDEGEE. This CDR3 comprises 15 residues. Sequencing was performed with immunoSEQ multiplex PCR; in TCRdb, only in-frame clones are kept and a portion is missing. Altogether some 130,000 clones are present, about 93% being singletons, with the ten largest covering 6.5% to 8.5%. The source was peripheral blood, collected 28 days after the second AZD1222 dose. The J gene is TRBJ1-3, the V gene TRBV5-8, with TRBD1 as a possible D gene (6 bases). This TCR came from an adult who received the AZD1222 COVID-19 vaccine. CDR3 amino acids: CASSLGTGSGNTIYF. In DNA form, the CDR3 reads TGTGCCAGCAGCTTGGGAACAGGGTCTGGAAACACCATATATTTT.